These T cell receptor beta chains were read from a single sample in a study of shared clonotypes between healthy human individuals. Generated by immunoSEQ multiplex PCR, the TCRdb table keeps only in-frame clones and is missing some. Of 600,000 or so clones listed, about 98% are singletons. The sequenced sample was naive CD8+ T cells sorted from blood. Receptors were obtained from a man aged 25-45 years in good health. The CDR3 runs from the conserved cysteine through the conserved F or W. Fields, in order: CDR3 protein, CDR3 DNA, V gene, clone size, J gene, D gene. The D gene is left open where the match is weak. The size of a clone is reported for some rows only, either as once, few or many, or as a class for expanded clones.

CDR3: CASSSDGTAGNEQFF
DNA: TGTGCCAGCAGCTCCGACGGGACCGCGGGAAATGAGCAGTTCTTC
V: TRBV7-3
size: -
J: TRBJ2-1
D: -

CDR3: CASSQYSYQETQYF
DNA: TGTGCCAGCAGCCAATACAGTTACCAAGAGACCCAGTACTTC
V: TRBV14
size: -
J: TRBJ2-5
D: -

CDR3: CASSFGASGHNEQFF
DNA: TGTGCCAGCAGTTTTGGGGCTAGCGGACACAATGAGCAGTTCTTC
V: TRBV28
size: once
J: TRBJ2-1
D: TRBD2

CDR3: CASSSRARETQYF
DNA: TGTGCCAGCAGCTCCCGTGCGCGGGAGACCCAGTACTTC
V: TRBV5-6
size: -
J: TRBJ2-5
D: -

CDR3: CASSLYRGTEAFF
DNA: TGTGCCAGCAGTTTATACAGGGGAACTGAAGCTTTCTTT
V: TRBV28
size: -
J: TRBJ1-1
D: TRBD1

CDR3: CASSLVGSSYNEQFF
DNA: TGTGCCAGCAGCTTAGTTGGAAGCTCCTACAATGAGCAGTTCTTC
V: TRBV7-2
size: -
J: TRBJ2-1
D: -

CDR3: CASSYLAGSQETQYF
DNA: TGTGCCAGCAGCTACCTAGCGGGATCGCAAGAGACCCAGTACTTC
V: TRBV7-8
size: once
J: TRBJ2-5
D: TRBD2

CDR3: CASSLVGLDTQYF
DNA: TGCGCCAGCAGCTTGGTTGGGTTAGATACGCAGTATTTT
V: TRBV5-1
size: few
J: TRBJ2-3
D: -

CDR3: CATSSRSGEPGANVLTF
DNA: TGTGCCACCTCTTCACGGTCAGGGGAACCCGGGGCCAACGTCCTGACTTTC
V: TRBV5-6
size: -
J: TRBJ2-6
D: -

CDR3: CASSLAGGVQYF
DNA: TGTGCCAGCAGCTTAGCAGGGGGGGTGCAGTACTTC
V: TRBV7-9
size: -
J: TRBJ2-7
D: -

CDR3: CASSQLAGTYEQYF
DNA: TGCGCCAGCAGCCAGTTAGCGGGTACCTACGAGCAGTACTTC
V: TRBV4-1
size: -
J: TRBJ2-7
D: TRBD2

CDR3: CASSLAGVYNEQFF
DNA: TGTGCCAGCAGTTTGGCAGGGGTCTACAATGAGCAGTTCTTC
V: TRBV27
size: -
J: TRBJ2-1
D: -

CDR3: CASSPTGWGETQYF
DNA: TGTGCCAGCAGCCCAACAGGGTGGGGAGAGACCCAGTACTTC
V: TRBV7-2
size: -
J: TRBJ2-5
D: -

CDR3: CAWRTSGTYEQYF
DNA: TGTGCCTGGAGAACTAGCGGGACCTACGAGCAGTACTTC
V: TRBV30
size: -
J: TRBJ2-7
D: TRBD2

CDR3: CASSLGTGEQYF
DNA: TGTGCCAGCAGCTTAGGCACGGGCGAGCAGTACTTC
V: TRBV5-6
size: -
J: TRBJ2-7
D: -

CDR3: CASSPWTGPNSGANVLTF
DNA: TGTGCCAGCAGTCCCTGGACAGGGCCTAACTCTGGGGCCAACGTCCTGACTTTC
V: TRBV28
size: -
J: TRBJ2-6
D: TRBD1

CDR3: CASSYLKNTGMKLFF
DNA: TGTGCCAGCAGTTACTTAAAAAACACAGGGATGAAACTGTTTTTT
V: TRBV6-5
size: -
J: TRBJ1-4
D: -

CDR3: CASSGSEDGYTF
DNA: TGTGCCAGCAGCGGGTCGGAGGATGGCTACACCTTC
V: TRBV27
size: -
J: TRBJ1-2
D: -

CDR3: CASSSRTGNYEQYF
DNA: TGTGCCAGCAGCTCTAGGACAGGAAACTACGAGCAGTACTTC
V: TRBV11-1
size: -
J: TRBJ2-7
D: TRBD1

CDR3: CSVEDDGTFADTQYF
DNA: TGCAGCGTTGAAGATGACGGGACCTTCGCAGATACGCAGTATTTT
V: TRBV29-1
size: -
J: TRBJ2-3
D: -

CDR3: CAISVPGQGLPDEQYF
DNA: TGTGCCATCAGTGTCCCGGGACAGGGGCTACCGGACGAGCAGTACTTC
V: TRBV10-3
size: -
J: TRBJ2-7
D: TRBD1

CDR3: CASGDGRYEQYF
DNA: TGTGCAAGCGGGGACGGTCGTTACGAGCAGTACTTC
V: TRBV7-9
size: -
J: TRBJ2-7
D: TRBD2

CDR3: CASSLAPLDGNTGELFF
DNA: TGCGCCAGCAGCCTGGCCCCCCTGGACGGGAACACCGGGGAGCTGTTTTTT
V: TRBV4-1
size: -
J: TRBJ2-2
D: -

CDR3: CASSQDGESYEQYF
DNA: TGTGCCAGCAGCCAAGATGGGGAGTCCTACGAGCAGTACTTC
V: TRBV14
size: -
J: TRBJ2-7
D: -

CDR3: CASSPAGESSSEQYF
DNA: TGTGCCAGCAGCCCAGCAGGGGAATCCTCCAGCGAGCAGTACTTC
V: TRBV28
size: -
J: TRBJ2-7
D: -

CDR3: CASSQRTPAGTDTQYF
DNA: TGTGCCAGCAGCCAGAGGACACCCGCGGGCACAGATACGCAGTATTTT
V: TRBV5-5
size: -
J: TRBJ2-3
D: -

CDR3: CASSTGQGWYEQYF
DNA: TGTGCCAGCAGTACGGGACAGGGGTGGTACGAGCAGTACTTC
V: TRBV6-1
size: -
J: TRBJ2-7
D: TRBD1

CDR3: CASIARPADTQYF
DNA: TGTGCCAGCATAGCCCGACCGGCGGATACGCAGTATTTT
V: TRBV27
size: -
J: TRBJ2-3
D: -

CDR3: CATSRSADTSSYEQYF
DNA: TGTGCCACCAGCAGAAGTGCAGACACCAGCTCCTACGAGCAGTACTTC
V: TRBV15
size: -
J: TRBJ2-7
D: -

CDR3: CASSTTNTGELFF
DNA: TGTGCCAGCAGTACGACGAACACCGGGGAGCTGTTTTTT
V: TRBV27
size: -
J: TRBJ2-2
D: -

CDR3: CASSHMDRGRIDTQYF
DNA: TGCGCCAGCAGCCATATGGACAGGGGGCGCATAGATACGCAGTATTTT
V: TRBV4-1
size: -
J: TRBJ2-3
D: TRBD1

CDR3: CAWDQGAYGYTF
DNA: TGTGCCTGGGACCAGGGGGCTTATGGCTACACCTTC
V: TRBV30
size: -
J: TRBJ1-2
D: TRBD1

CDR3: CASSYGQDFSTDTQYF
DNA: TGTGCCAGCAGCTATGGACAGGATTTTAGCACAGATACGCAGTATTTT
V: TRBV5-4
size: -
J: TRBJ2-3
D: TRBD1

CDR3: CASSSKVLPSTDTQYF
DNA: TGTGCCAGCAGCTCAAAAGTTTTGCCTTCGACAGATACGCAGTATTTT
V: TRBV5-5
size: -
J: TRBJ2-3
D: -

CDR3: CASSQEHGQVLFGTEAFF
DNA: TGCGCCAGCAGCCAAGAGCACGGACAGGTTCTGTTCGGCACTGAAGCTTTCTTT
V: TRBV4-1
size: -
J: TRBJ1-1
D: TRBD1

CDR3: CASRGSRTYNEQFF
DNA: TGTGCCAGCCGAGGTAGCAGGACCTACAATGAGCAGTTCTTC
V: TRBV28
size: -
J: TRBJ2-1
D: -

CDR3: CASSLFVGSRGVSYEQYF
DNA: TGTGCCAGCAGTTTATTTGTGGGGTCGAGGGGCGTCAGCTACGAGCAGTACTTC
V: TRBV28
size: once
J: TRBJ2-7
D: -

CDR3: CASSLIGTFYEQYF
DNA: TGTGCCAGCAGTTTAATTGGGACCTTCTACGAGCAGTACTTC
V: TRBV27
size: -
J: TRBJ2-7
D: -

CDR3: CASSPRTGGTYEQYF
DNA: TGTGCCAGCAGTCCCCGGACAGGGGGGACCTACGAGCAGTACTTC
V: TRBV28
size: -
J: TRBJ2-7
D: TRBD1

CDR3: CASSLWDRGMYEQYF
DNA: TGTGCCAGCAGCTTATGGGACAGGGGCATGTACGAGCAGTACTTC
V: TRBV7-9
size: once
J: TRBJ2-7
D: TRBD1

CDR3: CASASVDRLAGEGEQFF
DNA: TGTGCCAGCGCCAGCGTTGATCGGCTAGCGGGAGAGGGTGAGCAGTTCTTC
V: TRBV4-2
size: -
J: TRBJ2-1
D: TRBD2

CDR3: CSVVQQGYEQYF
DNA: TGCAGCGTGGTACAACAGGGATACGAGCAGTACTTC
V: TRBV29-1
size: -
J: TRBJ2-7
D: -

CDR3: CASSLPTSGEAKNIQYF
DNA: TGTGCCAGCAGCCTACCGACTAGCGGGGAGGCCAAAAACATTCAGTACTTC
V: TRBV11-2
size: -
J: TRBJ2-4
D: TRBD2

CDR3: CASSVGPQAVVGNEQFF
DNA: TGTGCCAGCAGCGTAGGCCCCCAAGCGGTTGTTGGGAATGAGCAGTTCTTC
V: TRBV9
size: -
J: TRBJ2-1
D: -

CDR3: CASSGPNRDRPQETQYF
DNA: TGTGCCAGCAGCGGACCTAACAGGGACAGGCCCCAAGAGACCCAGTACTTC
V: TRBV7-8
size: -
J: TRBJ2-5
D: TRBD1

CDR3: CASSPEGGPYEQYF
DNA: TGTGCCAGCAGCCCGGAGGGAGGGCCCTACGAGCAGTACTTC
V: TRBV27
size: once
J: TRBJ2-7
D: TRBD2

CDR3: CATSRDRGGEKLFF
DNA: TGTGCCACCAGCAGAGACAGGGGAGGTGAAAAACTGTTTTTT
V: TRBV15
size: -
J: TRBJ1-4
D: -

CDR3: CASSDTGQGNYGYTF
DNA: TGTGCCAGCAGCGACACCGGACAGGGGAACTATGGCTACACCTTC
V: TRBV7-9
size: -
J: TRBJ1-2
D: TRBD1

CDR3: CASSLGQRERTNEQFF
DNA: TGCGCCAGCAGCTTGGGCCAGCGGGAGAGAACCAATGAGCAGTTCTTC
V: TRBV5-1
size: -
J: TRBJ2-1
D: TRBD2

CDR3: CASSPQREGLADTQYF
DNA: TGTGCCAGCAGCCCCCAGCGGGAGGGCCTGGCAGATACGCAGTATTTT
V: TRBV7-9
size: -
J: TRBJ2-3
D: TRBD2

CDR3: CATEAGELFF
DNA: TGTGCCACCGAAGCCGGGGAGCTGTTTTTT
V: TRBV6-6
size: -
J: TRBJ2-2
D: -

CDR3: CASSPRVAGAVEQFF
DNA: TGTGCCAGCAGCCCAAGAGTAGCGGGAGCGGTTGAGCAGTTCTTC
V: TRBV11-2
size: -
J: TRBJ2-1
D: TRBD2

CDR3: CSAATPSGDEQFF
DNA: TGCAGCGCCGCAACGCCGAGTGGGGATGAGCAGTTCTTC
V: TRBV29-1
size: -
J: TRBJ2-1
D: -

CDR3: CSVVGRSQNYNEQFF
DNA: TGCAGCGTTGTGGGGAGGTCCCAAAACTACAATGAGCAGTTCTTC
V: TRBV29-1
size: -
J: TRBJ2-1
D: -

CDR3: CASSYSEKGEEKLFF
DNA: TGTGCCAGCAGTTACTCGGAGAAAGGGGAGGAAAAACTGTTTTTT
V: TRBV6-5
size: -
J: TRBJ1-4
D: -

CDR3: CASRGSFRAYEQYF
DNA: TGTGCCAGCAGGGGCTCTTTCAGGGCCTACGAGCAGTACTTC
V: TRBV2
size: -
J: TRBJ2-7
D: -